This TCR beta chain emerged from a study of human T cells and chemical hapten exposure. Findings and limits, study-wide: Among expanded TCRs, significantly more large CDR3 similarity clusters formed than among controls.

Indicated time point: patch test 2, 6 weeks after DPC sensitization. Treatment meaning: therapeutic diphenylcyclopropenone sensitization with weekly scalp DPC. MiXCR, run by TCRdb on the RACE reads, gives a single entry per CDR3 protein. The data contain some 96,000 distinct CDR3 sequences, roughly a tenth of them singletons. The CDR3 sequence is 13 residues long. V lost 3 bases to trimming and J lost 3 bases, with 3 bases between them. Germline V gene data show CDR1 as SGHTA and CDR2 as FQGNSA. A note on this clonotype: The antigen remains undetermined.

This sequence joins TRBV7-2 and TRBJ2-6; no firm D call. This sequence was found in a woman in her thirties or forties with alopecia areata. Some clones in this sample may be carry-over from other donors' samples. The input for sequencing was whole blood, taken in connection with sensitization to the hapten diphenylcyclopropenone (DPC). The CDR3 loop is CASSFFGANVLTF. The CDR3 bases are TGTGCCAGCAGCTTTTTTGGGGCCAACGTCCTGACTTTC. Complete variable domain (other parts from reference TRBV7-2 and TRBJ2-6): GAGVSQSPSNKVTEKGKDVELRCDPISGHTALYWYRQSLGQGLEFLIYFQGNSAPDKSGLPSDRFSAERTGGSVSTLTIQRTQQEDSAVYLCASSFFGANVLTFGAGSRLTVL.